A single sample gave rise to the 18 T cell receptor beta chains below, sequenced in a study of blood T cell repertoires in COVID-19. TCRdb keeps only in-frame clones here, not all; method: immunoSEQ multiplex PCR. Of some 110,000 clones detected, 85% to 90% appear once; the ten largest clones hold roughly 8%. Sequencing used peripheral blood. These receptors originate from a man in his 70s who had recovered from COVID-19.

The V gene is TRBV9, the J gene TRBJ2-7; D gene uncertain. This CDR3 contains 14 residues. Trimming removed 0 bases from V and 3 bases from J, with 10 bases in between. Germline values: CDR1 SGDLS, CDR2 YYNGEE. The CDR3: CASSVGNYNYEQYF. As DNA, the CDR3 is TGTGCCAGCAGCGTAGGGAACTATAACTACGAGCAGTACTTC.

The gene calls are TRBV4-1 and TRBJ2-1; TRBD2 matches 14 bases. This CDR3 has 17 amino acids. Germline trimming cut 3 bases from V and 1 base from J; bases unmatched to any gene: 2. Germline CDR1 reads MGHRA; CDR2 reads YSYEKL. The CDR3 protein is CASSHGTSGRSYNEQFF. Here the CDR3 DNA reads TGCGCCAGCAGCCATGGGACTAGCGGGAGATCCTACAATGAGCAGTTCTTC.

The chain couples TRBV14 to TRBJ1-1; 10 nucleotides line up with TRBD1. CDR3 length equals 17 residues. The V and J ends lost 2 bases and 4 bases, in that order; junction bases with no gene match: 10. CDR1 is SGHDN and CDR2 is FVKESK in the germline V gene. The CDR3: CASSQIRDRGGGTEAFF. The CDR3 coding sequence is TGTGCCAGCAGCCAAATCCGGGACAGGGGTGGCGGCACTGAAGCTTTCTTT.

V usage is TRBV5-4 and J usage is TRBJ2-7; TRBD1 matches at 7 bases. The CDR3 has 14 residues. V dropped 1 base and J dropped 4; count of bases not matched to a gene: 5. Germline V gene sequence: CDR1 SGHNT, CDR2 YYREEE (reference sequence). This CDR3 is CASSLRQGGYEQYF. In nucleotides, the CDR3 is TGTGCCAGCAGCTTGAGACAGGGTGGGTACGAGCAGTACTTC. The full variable domain, rest sourced from reference TRBV5-4 and TRBJ2-7, is ETGVTQSPTHLIKTRGQQVTLRCSSQSGHNTVSWYQQALGQGPQFIFQYYREEENGRGNFPPRFSGLQFPNYSSELNVNALELDDSALYLCASSLRQGGYEQYFGPGTRLTVT.

The rearrangement links TRBV10-3 to TRBJ2-7; D unresolved. The CDR3 loop spans 12 amino acids. The germline V and J ends were trimmed by 5 bases and 6 bases, with 11 bases remaining between them. The germline V gene has CDR1 ENHRY and CDR2 SYGVKD. CDR3 protein: CAISPKALEQYF. In DNA, the CDR3 is TGTGCCATCAGTCCTAAAGCGCTCGAGCAGTACTTC.

The chain carries TRBV28 and TRBJ1-6, with 7 nucleotides matching TRBD1. The CDR3 loop spans 13 amino acids. Germline lookup yields CDR1 MDHEN and CDR2 SYDVKM. V shed 9 bases and J 8 bases; nucleotides not matched to a gene: 7. CDR3 bases: TGTGCCAGTGAAAGGACAGGTTATTCACCCCTCCACTTT. Translated, it gives CASERTGYSPLHF.

The genes are TRBV11-2 and TRBJ1-1; D is perhaps TRBD1 (6 bases). Germline CDR1 reads SGHAT; CDR2 reads FQNNGV. The length of the CDR3 is 13 residues. The V gene lost 2 bases and the J gene lost 11 bases, with 15 bases spanning the gap. CDR3 sequence (DNA): TGTGCCAGCAGCTTACTTTCCAGGGGAGAGGCTTTCTTT. Its translation: CASSLLSRGEAFF.

The V gene is TRBV6-5, the J gene TRBJ2-5, with 10 nucleotides matching TRBD1. The CDR3 has 14 amino acids. Germline assignment: CDR1 MNHEY and CDR2 SVGAGI. Trimming removed 7 bases from V and 5 bases from J; junction bases left unmatched: 7. The CDR3 bases are TGTGCCAGCACCGTGACAGGGGGCGATGAGACCCAGTACTTC. Translated, it gives CASTVTGGDETQYF.

This chain connects TRBV4-2 to TRBJ2-3; D gene ambiguous. This CDR3 has 14 amino acids. Per germline, CDR1 LGHNA and CDR2 YNFKEQ. Trimming stripped 4 bases from V and 2 bases from J, with 10 bases between. The CDR3 nucleotides are TGTGCCAGCAGCCCCCAGTCGCTCACAGATACGCAGTATTTT. This encodes CASSPQSLTDTQYF.

The DNA of the CDR3 is TGTGCCAGCAGCTTGGGCGAGAGGGATGGGGCCAACGTCCTGACTTTC. It yields the protein CASSLGERDGANVLTF. The rearrangement joins TRBV5-4 to TRBJ2-6, with D possibly being TRBD2 (5 bases). Germline CDR1 and CDR2: SGHNT and YYREEE (reference sequence). Trimming took 0 bases from V and 3 from J, leaving 10 bases between them. The CDR3 contains 16 residues.

CDR3 DNA sequence: TGTGCCAGCAGTGTAGACGGACAGGCGGGTACAGATACGCAGTATTTT. As protein: CASSVDGQAGTDTQYF. The chain recombines TRBV6-1 with TRBJ2-3; 7 bases map to TRBD1. V dropped 4 bases and J dropped 3; count of bases not matched to a gene: 10. The germline V gene encodes CDR1 MNHNS and CDR2 SASEGT. This CDR3 is 16 amino acids long.

The chain has TRBV5-6 and TRBJ1-4, with D perhaps TRBD1 (5 bases). The V and J ends lost 0 bases and 7 bases respectively, with 7 bases between them. The CDR3 loop spans 13 amino acids. CDR1 and CDR2 (germline): SGHDT, YYEEEE. The CDR3 spells CASSLGGSEKLFF. CDR3 nucleotide sequence: TGTGCCAGCAGCTTGGGGGGCAGTGAAAAACTGTTTTTT.

The V and J genes are TRBV6-5 and TRBJ2-7; no clear D. The germline CDR1 and CDR2 sequences are MNHEY and SVGAGI. There are 14 residues in the CDR3. V lost 6 bases and J 0 bases, leaving 12 bases between the germline ends. Written as DNA, the CDR3 is TGTGCCAGCAGCACGACACAGAACTCCTACGAGCAGTACTTC. Translating it yields CASSTTQNSYEQYF.

The J gene is TRBJ2-1, the V gene TRBV29-1; TRBD1 matches 9 bases. The CDR3 runs 13 residues. V trimming: 4 bases; J trimming: 8 bases; junction bases outside the gene matches: 6. Per the germline V gene, CDR1 is SQVTM and CDR2 is ANQGSEA. The CDR3 is CSVATGTGYEQFF. In DNA form, the CDR3 reads TGCAGCGTTGCAACCGGGACAGGGTATGAGCAGTTCTTC.

This clone was detected a few times. This chain links TRBV10-3 with TRBJ2-5; 13 bases are shared with TRBD2. The CDR3 loop spans 18 amino acids. Trimming at V came to 3 bases and at J to 0 bases, leaving 7 bases not matched to a gene. Germline values: CDR1 ENHRY, CDR2 SYGVKD. The DNA for the CDR3 is TGTGCCATCAGTGAAGGGACTAGCGGGACTGTGTACCAAGAGACCCAGTACTTC. This translates into CAISEGTSGTVYQETQYF.

The rearrangement joins TRBV12-3 or TRBV12-4 to TRBJ1-1; 7 bases line up with TRBD1. With V trimmed by 5 bases and J by 7 bases, 4 bases remained unmatched. The CDR3 has 12 amino acids. This chain's CDR3 is CASSAGTVEAFF. CDR3 nucleotides: TGTGCCAGCAGTGCCGGGACAGTTGAAGCTTTCTTT.

The J gene is TRBJ2-7, the V gene TRBV28; weak D call: TRBD2 (5 bases). The CDR3 loop spans 16 amino acids. The germline V gene has CDR1 MDHEN and CDR2 SYDVKM. The V end lost 4 bases, the J end lost 3 bases, and 19 bases lay between the germline ends. CDR3 sequence (DNA): TGTGCCAGCAGTTCCTATTTATGGCGGACTTTCTACGAGCAGTACTTC. Protein sequence: CASSSYLWRTFYEQYF.

The chain carries TRBV19 and TRBJ2-5; 12 bases fit TRBD1. This CDR3 region has 17 residues. The V gene's germline CDR1 is LNHDA and CDR2 SQIVND (reference sequence). Trimming took 5 bases from V and 4 from J; bases not matched to a gene: 11. The CDR3 DNA reads TGTGCCAGTAGTGCCCAACCGGGACAGGGGGCTGGAGAGACCCAGTACTTC. Translating gives CASSAQPGQGAGETQYF. Full variable domain (remainder filled in from reference TRBV19 and TRBJ2-5): DGGITQSPKYLFRKEGQNVTLSCEQNLNHDAMYWYRQDPGQGLRLIYYSQIVNDFQKGDIAEGYSVSREKKESFPLTVTSAQKNPTAFYLCASSAQPGQGAGETQYFGPGTRLLVL.